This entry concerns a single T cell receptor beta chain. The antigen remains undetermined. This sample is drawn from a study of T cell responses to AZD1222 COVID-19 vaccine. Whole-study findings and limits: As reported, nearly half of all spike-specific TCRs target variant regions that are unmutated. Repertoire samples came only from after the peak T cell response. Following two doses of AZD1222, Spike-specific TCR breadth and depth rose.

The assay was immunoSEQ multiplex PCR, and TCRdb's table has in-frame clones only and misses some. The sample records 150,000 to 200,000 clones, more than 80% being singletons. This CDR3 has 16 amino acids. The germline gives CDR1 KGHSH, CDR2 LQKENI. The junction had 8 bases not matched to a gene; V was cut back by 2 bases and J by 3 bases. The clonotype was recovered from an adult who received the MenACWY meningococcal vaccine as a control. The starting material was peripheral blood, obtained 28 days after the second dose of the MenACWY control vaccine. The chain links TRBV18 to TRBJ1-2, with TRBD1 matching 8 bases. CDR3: CASSPGRGPPHYGYTF. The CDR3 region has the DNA TGTGCCAGCTCACCAGGCAGGGGGCCGCCCCACTATGGCTACACCTTC.